The clone carrying this T cell receptor (beta chain) was counted ten times or more. A lack of ophthalmopathy progression within 18 months defined stable Graves' hyperthyroidism. Newly diagnosed hyperthyroidism, duration under 2 months, in patients aged 18 to 65. Not enrolled were patients with uncontrolled infection, other autoimmune disease, pregnancy or lactation. Together with thyroid ultrasound, orbital computed tomography, serum thyroxine and TRAb, clinical symptoms were used for diagnoses. This record belongs to a study of T cells in Graves' hyperthyroidism and ophthalmopathy. Amplified TCR beta CDR3 regions came from RNA transcripts. The HTBI primer set was used in a first-round RT-PCR of the TCR CDR3. TCRdb redid the calling of the multiplex PCR reads with MiXCR, one entry per CDR3 protein. The sample contains approximately 700,000 distinct CDR3 sequences, 16% of which appear only once. V was pared by 4 bases and J by 6 bases, with 15 bases between. This CDR3 has 13 residues. Germline assignment: CDR1 GTSNPN and CDR2 SVGIG (reference sequence).

The V call is TRBV30, the J call TRBJ2-5; possible D gene TRBD2, 5 bases. The sequence derives from a man aged 18 to 29 with Graves' hyperthyroidism. Sequenced material: blood. The CDR3 spells CAWMASSTKTQYF. The CDR3 region has the DNA TGTGCCTGGATGGCCTCTAGCACCAAGACCCAGTACTTC.